The 30 T cell receptor beta chains given below trace back to one sample, sequenced in a study of cytomegalovirus exposure and HLA in healthy donors. PCR employed 60 Vbeta and 13 Jbeta primers. Produced via immunoSEQ multiplex PCR; TCRdb's table is partial and in-frame only. The data hold around 150,000 clones, with roughly 72% observed a single time. Sequencing used PBMCs. The receptors derive from a man between 35 and 55 years old in good health and CMV-seropositive.

The chain employs TRBV6-5 and TRBJ2-5, with D possibly being TRBD2 (5 bases). Trimming removed 6 bases from V and 2 bases from J, with 10 bases in between. The CDR3 is 13 residues long. Germline loops: CDR1 MNHEY, CDR2 SVGAGI. The CDR3 region is CASSRTGQETQYF. The CDR3 DNA follows: TGTGCCAGCAGCAGGACTGGACAAGAGACCCAGTACTTC.

This clone turned up a few times. The V and J genes are TRBV19 and TRBJ1-5; tentative D call: TRBD1 (6 bases). The CDR3 covers 13 residues. From germline, CDR1 is LNHDA and CDR2 SQIVND (reference sequence). V was pared by 5 bases and J by 4 bases, with 9 bases between. The CDR3 coding sequence is TGTGCCAGTAGTCATACAGGGAATCAGCCCCAGCATTTT. Its protein is CASSHTGNQPQHF. The whole variable domain, filled in from reference TRBV19 and TRBJ1-5, reads DGGITQSPKYLFRKEGQNVTLSCEQNLNHDAMYWYRQDPGQGLRLIYYSQIVNDFQKGDIAEGYSVSREKKESFPLTVTSAQKNPTAFYLCASSHTGNQPQHFGDGTRLSIL.

This chain uses TRBV4-2 with TRBJ2-5; 7 bases are shared with TRBD2. CDR3 size: 14 residues. CDR1 LGHNA and CDR2 YNFKEQ come from the germline V gene. The V and J ends lost 4 bases and 3 bases, in that order; junction bases with no gene match: 5. CDR3 sequence reads: CASSPPGLKETQYF. The CDR3 nucleotides are TGTGCCAGCAGCCCCCCGGGACTAAAAGAGACCCAGTACTTC.

A single count supports this clone. This chain uses TRBV5-4 with TRBJ1-6; 7 nucleotides match TRBD1. CDR3 length equals 15 residues. Germline V gives CDR1 SGHNT, CDR2 YYREEE (reference sequence). After removal of 4 bases from V and 9 bases from J, the junction contained 10 bases not matched to a gene. The DNA for the CDR3 is TGTGCCAGCAGCCCTCCGACAGGGAAAGTTTCACCCCTCCACTTT. The encoded protein is CASSPPTGKVSPLHF.

V is TRBV6-1 and J is TRBJ2-1; 7 nucleotides agree with TRBD1. Germline CDR1 and CDR2: MNHNS and SASEGT. V gave up 4 bases and J gave up 8 bases; unmatched junction bases: 8. The length of the CDR3 is 14 residues. CDR3 DNA: TGTGCCAGCAGTGGAGACAGGGTCGTTGATGAGCAGTTCTTC. Translation gives CASSGDRVVDEQFF.

The chain uses TRBV18 and TRBJ2-7, with D possibly being TRBD1 (6 bases). Trimming left V 4 bases short and J 6 bases short, with 13 bases between. The CDR3 contains 13 residues. Germline CDR1 and CDR2: KGHSH and LQKENI. CDR3 bases: TGTGCCAGCTCACTCGGGACAAGGCGCGAGCAGTACTTC. Translated, it gives CASSLGTRREQYF.

Remarks on this clone: One end of the junction is discordant with germline, which a read error may explain. This rearrangement joins TRBV5-1 to TRBJ2-7; D might be TRBD2 (6 bases). Germline CDR1 SGHRS, CDR2 YFSETQ. The CDR3 has 14 residues. In DNA, the CDR3 is TGCGCCAGCAGCTCTTTCCGGGGGTCCTCCGAGCAGTACTTC. Its protein product is CASSSFRGSSEQYF. Full variable domain (rest looked up from reference TRBV5-1 and TRBJ2-7): KAGVTQTPRYLIKTRGQQVTLSCSPISGHRSVSWYQQTPGQGLQFLFEYFSETQRNKGNFPGRFSGRQFSNSRSEMNVSTLELGDSALYLCASSSFRGSSEQYFGPGTRLTVT.

The rearrangement links TRBV7-2 to TRBJ1-2; weak D call: TRBD1 (6 bases). V lost 5 bases, J lost 10 bases, and 29 bases lay in between. CDR3 size: 17 residues. Germline loops: CDR1 SGHTA, CDR2 FQGNSA. CDR3 coding DNA: TGTGCCAGCAGCCCCCACCGAACAGGGCTATCTATGAGCCACTACACCTTC. Protein sequence: CASSPHRTGLSMSHYTF.

J is TRBJ1-2 and V is TRBV6-1; D is possibly TRBD1 (5 bases). Germline CDR1 is MNHNS and CDR2 is SASEGT. CDR3 length equals 13 residues. V lost 5 bases, J lost 4 bases, and 11 bases lay in between. The CDR3 DNA reads TGTGCCAGCAGTCCGGGACTGTTCTATGGCTACACCTTC. It translates to CASSPGLFYGYTF.

The V call is TRBV5-1, the J call TRBJ1-2, with D perhaps matching TRBD1 (6 bases). CDR3 length: 15 amino acids. Trimming took 0 bases from V and 5 from J, leaving 14 bases between them. Germline V CDR1 and CDR2: SGHRS, YFSETQ. CDR3 protein: CASSLARTDFYGYTF. The CDR3 DNA sequence: TGCGCCAGCAGCTTGGCCCGGACAGATTTTTATGGCTACACCTTC.

The chain carries TRBV23-1 and TRBJ2-3, with D tentatively TRBD1 (7 bases). TRBV23-1 qualifies as an ORF whose function is uncertain. The CDR3 is 17 amino acids. V was trimmed by 0 bases and J by 3 bases, leaving 16 bases between them. This chain's CDR3 is CASSQSGGGKFTDTQYF. In DNA, the CDR3 is TGCGCCAGCAGTCAATCAGGAGGGGGCAAGTTTACAGATACGCAGTATTTT.

This clone was seen a few times. The rearrangement links TRBV29-1 to TRBJ2-1; 9 positions agree with TRBD2. The V gene end was trimmed by 3 bases and the J gene end by 6 bases; junction bases not matched to a gene: 6. Germline-derived CDR1 and CDR2 are SQVTM and ANQGSEA. This CDR3 region has 14 residues. The CDR3: CSVDPSSGVNEQFF. The CDR3 bases are TGCAGCGTTGACCCCTCTAGCGGGGTCAATGAGCAGTTCTTC.

The CDR3 region has the DNA TGTGCCAGCAGCTCCGGACAGGGGCGAGGCGGGGAGCTGTTTTTT. This sequence encodes CASSSGQGRGGELFF. The rearrangement joins TRBV5-6 to TRBJ2-2, with TRBD1 matching 9 bases. The germline V gene encodes CDR1 SGHDT and CDR2 YYEEEE. V shed 3 bases, J shed 7 bases, and the junction held 7 bases outside the gene matches. This CDR3 has 15 amino acids.

The genes are TRBV7-2 and TRBJ2-2, with D maybe TRBD2 (7 bases). Trimming took off 8 bases at V and 4 bases at J, with 17 bases between the two ends. Per the germline V gene, CDR1 is SGHTA and CDR2 is FQGNSA. This CDR3 is built from 15 residues. The CDR3 region is CASLKGGAGTGELFF. The CDR3 nucleotides read TGTGCCAGCCTCAAAGGGGGGGCAGGCACCGGGGAGCTGTTTTTT.

The V and J genes are TRBV4-3 and TRBJ2-1; D call uncertain. V was shortened by 4 bases and J by 0 bases, with 16 bases between the two germline ends. Germline loops: CDR1 LGHNA, CDR2 YSLEER. This CDR3 region has 17 residues. CDR3 in DNA: TGCGCCAGCAGCCCCCTTCCTCTTTCTAGCTCCTACAATGAGCAGTTCTTC. Translating it yields CASSPLPLSSSYNEQFF.

The CDR3 DNA is TGTGCCAGCAGCTCCCGTCCTAGCCGAGAGACCCAGTACTTC. Translated, it gives CASSSRPSRETQYF. V gene TRBV9 combines with J gene TRBJ2-5; tentative D call: TRBD2 (5 bases). Deletions cut 4 bases from V and 4 bases from J, with 14 bases between. Germline CDR1 and CDR2: SGDLS and YYNGEE. CDR3 length: 14 residues.

The chain has TRBV5-6 and TRBJ2-2; the match to TRBD1 covers 8 bases. The CDR3 sequence is 15 residues long. The V gene end was trimmed by 2 bases and the J gene end by 6 bases; junction bases not matched to a gene: 6. Looked up from germline, CDR1 is SGHDT and CDR2 is YYEEEE. The CDR3 DNA follows: TGTGCCAGCAGCTTCGACAGGGGTAAATCCGGGGAGCTGTTTTTT. It codes for CASSFDRGKSGELFF.

This chain connects TRBV7-9 to TRBJ2-7; D ambiguous. The CDR3 contains 13 residues. Germline V lookup: CDR1 SEHNR, CDR2 FQNEAQ (reference sequence). Trimming removed 0 bases from V and 3 bases from J, with 6 bases in between. CDR3 region: CASSLAASYEQYF. CDR3 DNA sequence: TGTGCCAGCAGCTTAGCGGCCAGCTACGAGCAGTACTTC.

This clone came up a few times. The V and J genes are TRBV6-5 and TRBJ2-7; the D gene is possibly TRBD1 (5 bases). CDR3 length: 13 residues. V was pared by 6 bases and J by 1 base, with 10 bases between. CDR1 is MNHEY, CDR2 SVGAGI, per germline. This chain's CDR3 is CASRRQISYEQYF. CDR3 nucleotide sequence: TGTGCCAGCAGACGACAGATTTCCTACGAGCAGTACTTC.

The rearrangement uses TRBV4-3 and TRBJ2-1; 7 bases align to TRBD2. The CDR3 loop spans 15 amino acids. J was trimmed by 3 bases and V by 4 bases; bases with no gene match: 6. Per germline, CDR1 LGHNA and CDR2 YSLEER. CDR3 in DNA: TGCGCCAGCAGCCTAGGCGGGAGTCTCTACAATGAGCAGTTCTTC. Its translation is CASSLGGSLYNEQFF.

This clone was seen just once. V usage is TRBV9 and J usage is TRBJ1-5; TRBD1 matches 7 bases. The CDR3 totals 15 residues. J gave up 4 bases and V 3 bases, and 7 bases lay outside the gene matches. CDR1 SGDLS and CDR2 YYNGEE come from the germline V gene. CDR3 coding DNA: TGTGCCAGCAGCGGGTCCGGGACAGTTAATCAGCCCCAGCATTTT. As protein: CASSGSGTVNQPQHF.

The chain is built from TRBV10-3 and TRBJ1-3; possible D gene TRBD1, 5 bases. The CDR3 is 17 residues long. V was shortened by 4 bases and J by 0 bases, with 16 bases between the two germline ends. Germline values: CDR1 ENHRY, CDR2 SYGVKD. The CDR3 DNA reads as TGTGCCATCAGTGGGGCCCAGGGCCTCCGCTCTGGAAACACCATATATTTT. Amino acid sequence: CAISGAQGLRSGNTIYF.

This chain uses TRBV28 with TRBJ1-1; D is ambiguous. This CDR3 has 11 amino acids. V lost 7 bases and J lost 7, with 10 bases in between. Germline V gene lookup returns CDR1 MDHEN and CDR2 SYDVKM. The chain's CDR3 is CASIGSGEAFF. CDR3 sequence (DNA): TGTGCCAGCATTGGGTCAGGTGAAGCTTTCTTT.

This chain uses TRBV18 with TRBJ1-1; tentatively, D is TRBD1 (5 bases). V lost 3 bases and J lost 0, with 14 bases in between. This CDR3 contains 16 residues. In germline, CDR1 is KGHSH, CDR2 LQKENI. CDR3 amino acids: CASSPRGGPMNTEAFF. The CDR3 bases are TGTGCCAGCTCACCTCGGGGGGGTCCGATGAACACTGAAGCTTTCTTT. Based on the CDR3 plus reference TRBV18 and TRBJ1-1, the full variable domain is NAGVMQNPRHLVRRRGQEARLRCSPMKGHSHVYWYRQLPEEGLKFMVYLQKENIIDESGMPKERFSAEFPKEGPSILRIQQVVRGDSAAYFCASSPRGGPMNTEAFFGQGTRLTVV.

This chain links TRBV28 with TRBJ1-5, with D possibly matching TRBD1 (5 bases). Germline CDR1 MDHEN, CDR2 SYDVKM. This CDR3 contains 12 residues. The CDR3 spells CVTARANQPQHF. In nucleotides, the CDR3 is TGTGTGACTGCCAGGGCAAACCAGCCCCAGCATTTT.

The genes are TRBV28 and TRBJ2-7; no reliable D call. CDR1 and CDR2 from the germline V gene are MDHEN and SYDVKM. The CDR3 has 13 amino acids. The V end was cut by 1 base, the J end by 5 bases, with 9 bases between. The DNA of the CDR3 is TGTGCCAGCAGTTTATCTCGACAAAACGAGCAGTACTTC. Encoded protein: CASSLSRQNEQYF.

This clone was observed a single time. This rearrangement joins TRBV27 to TRBJ2-6, with D perhaps TRBD1 (6 bases). This CDR3 spans 17 amino acids. Trimming left V 7 bases short and J 0 bases short, with 16 bases between. Germline V lookup: CDR1 MNHEY, CDR2 SMNVEV (reference sequence). The CDR3 DNA reads as TGTGCCAGCACTATACAGGGAACTTACTCTGGGGCCAACGTCCTGACTTTC. This encodes CASTIQGTYSGANVLTF.

The J gene is TRBJ2-3, the V gene TRBV7-9, with no clear D. V dropped 6 bases and J dropped 0 bases, with 10 bases sitting between them. Per germline, CDR1 SEHNR and CDR2 FQNEAQ (reference sequence). The CDR3 contains 14 residues. CDR3 protein: CASRQVLSTDTQYF. The DNA for the CDR3 is TGTGCCAGCAGGCAGGTTCTTAGCACAGATACGCAGTATTTT.

The chain links TRBV5-1 to TRBJ1-5, with D perhaps TRBD1 (5 bases). Per germline, CDR1 SGHRS and CDR2 YFSETQ. The CDR3 is made up of 14 amino acids. Trimming shortened V by 1 base and J by 7 bases, and 12 bases separated the two germline ends. The CDR3 DNA reads TGCGCCAGCAGCTTGACGGGCAAGGGGCAGCCCCAGCATTTT. Translation: CASSLTGKGQPQHF. Together with reference TRBV5-1 and TRBJ1-5, the CDR3 gives the full variable domain: KAGVTQTPRYLIKTRGQQVTLSCSPISGHRSVSWYQQTPGQGLQFLFEYFSETQRNKGNFPGRFSGRQFSNSRSEMNVSTLELGDSALYLCASSLTGKGQPQHFGDGTRLSIL.

The chain joins TRBV4-1 to TRBJ2-3; D uncertain. V lost 1 base, J lost 5 bases, and 4 bases lay in between. The CDR3 loop spans 12 amino acids. Per germline, CDR1 MGHRA and CDR2 YSYEKL. The CDR3 nucleotides read TGCGCCAGCAGCCAAGCCCAAGATACGCAGTATTTT. Translated: CASSQAQDTQYF.